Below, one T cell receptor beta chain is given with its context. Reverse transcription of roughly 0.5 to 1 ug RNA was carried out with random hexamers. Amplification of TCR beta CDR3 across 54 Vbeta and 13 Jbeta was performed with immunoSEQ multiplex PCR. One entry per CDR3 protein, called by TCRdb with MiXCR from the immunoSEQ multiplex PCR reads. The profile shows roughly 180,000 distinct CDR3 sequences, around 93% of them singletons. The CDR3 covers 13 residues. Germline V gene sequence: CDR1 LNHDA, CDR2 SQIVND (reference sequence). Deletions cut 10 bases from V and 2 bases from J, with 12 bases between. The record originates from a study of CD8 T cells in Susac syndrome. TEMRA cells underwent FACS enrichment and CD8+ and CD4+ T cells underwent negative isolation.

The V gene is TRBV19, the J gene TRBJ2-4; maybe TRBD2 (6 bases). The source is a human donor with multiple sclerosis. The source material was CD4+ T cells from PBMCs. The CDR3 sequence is CANHRDSKNIQYF. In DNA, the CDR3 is TGTGCCAATCACCGGGACTCCAAAAACATTCAGTACTTC.